These T cell receptor beta chains were read from a single sample in a study of T cell changes during pregnancy in multiple sclerosis. The table came from immunoSEQ multiplex PCR; TCRdb's copy has only in-frame clones and leaves some out. The sample records about 52,000 clones, around 92% being singletons. Sequencing was performed on CD4+ T cells from peripheral blood mononuclear cells, taken in the third trimester of pregnancy. Receptor source: a female donor with multiple sclerosis, enrolled in a pregnancy study. CDR3s include the opening cysteine and the closing phenylalanine or tryptophan. Fields, in order: J gene, V gene, D gene, clone size, CDR3 length, CDR3 protein, CDR3 DNA. The D gene is left open where the match is weak. Clone size is not always given. Where it is, it says once, few, many or a class for expanded clones.

j_call: TRBJ2-4
v_call: TRBV6-5
d_call: TRBD1
clone_size: -
cdr3_length: 14
cdr3_aa: CASSPTGTKNIQYF
cdr3_nt: TGTGCCAGCAGTCCGACAGGGACCAAAAACATTCAGTACTTC

j_call: TRBJ1-6
v_call: TRBV5-6
d_call: -
clone_size: -
cdr3_length: 15
cdr3_aa: CASSLRGADNSPLHF
cdr3_nt: TGTGCCAGCAGCTTGCGGGGAGCGGATAATTCACCCCTCCACTTT

j_call: TRBJ1-6
v_call: TRBV27
d_call: -
clone_size: -
cdr3_length: 13
cdr3_aa: CASTIHVNSPLHF
cdr3_nt: TGTGCCAGCACCATACACGTAAATTCACCCCTCCACTTT

j_call: TRBJ1-1
v_call: TRBV7-2
d_call: -
clone_size: -
cdr3_length: 13
cdr3_aa: CASSLQGPNEAFF
cdr3_nt: TGTGCCAGCAGCTTGCAGGGGCCTAATGAAGCTTTCTTT

j_call: TRBJ2-2
v_call: TRBV4-3
d_call: TRBD1
clone_size: -
cdr3_length: 18
cdr3_aa: CASSQLVARQGASGELFF
cdr3_nt: TGCGCCAGCAGCCAGTTAGTGGCCAGACAGGGGGCCTCCGGGGAGCTGTTTTTT

j_call: TRBJ2-5
v_call: TRBV5-6
d_call: TRBD2
clone_size: -
cdr3_length: 16
cdr3_aa: CASSLAWRGGSETQYF
cdr3_nt: TGTGCCAGCAGCTTGGCCTGGCGGGGGGGCTCGGAGACCCAGTACTTC

j_call: TRBJ2-6
v_call: TRBV12-5
d_call: TRBD1
clone_size: -
cdr3_length: 15
cdr3_aa: CASGADRVGANVLTF
cdr3_nt: TGTGCTAGTGGCGCCGACAGGGTCGGGGCCAACGTCCTGACTTTC

j_call: TRBJ2-3
v_call: TRBV9
d_call: -
clone_size: once
cdr3_length: 17
cdr3_aa: CASSQGGTSRSTDTQYF
cdr3_nt: TGTGCCAGCAGCCAGGGGGGTACGTCAAGGAGCACAGATACGCAGTATTTT

j_call: TRBJ1-5
v_call: TRBV5-6
d_call: -
clone_size: -
cdr3_length: 16
cdr3_aa: CASSLGGGGSNQPQHF
cdr3_nt: TGTGCCAGCAGCCTTGGGGGGGGAGGGAGCAATCAGCCCCAGCATTTT

j_call: TRBJ1-1
v_call: TRBV18
d_call: TRBD1
clone_size: -
cdr3_length: 14
cdr3_aa: CASSSQGDPRGAFF
cdr3_nt: TGTGCCAGCTCCTCACAGGGGGATCCTAGGGGAGCTTTCTTT

j_call: TRBJ1-4
v_call: TRBV6-6
d_call: -
clone_size: -
cdr3_length: 14
cdr3_aa: CASSDSGSNEKLFF
cdr3_nt: TGTGCCAGCAGCGACAGTGGATCTAATGAAAAACTGTTTTTT

j_call: TRBJ1-1
v_call: TRBV5-5
d_call: TRBD1
clone_size: -
cdr3_length: 15
cdr3_aa: CASSPTGAPWTEAFF
cdr3_nt: TGTGCCAGCAGCCCTACAGGGGCGCCTTGGACTGAAGCTTTCTTT

j_call: TRBJ1-5
v_call: TRBV30
d_call: -
clone_size: -
cdr3_length: 14
cdr3_aa: CAWRTAGSNQPQHF
cdr3_nt: TGTGCCTGGAGGACAGCTGGTAGCAATCAGCCCCAGCATTTT

j_call: TRBJ1-4
v_call: TRBV5-1
d_call: -
clone_size: -
cdr3_length: 15
cdr3_aa: CASSSQGRGNEKLFF
cdr3_nt: TGCGCCAGCAGCTCCCAGGGAAGGGGAAATGAAAAACTGTTTTTT

j_call: TRBJ1-2
v_call: TRBV7-9
d_call: -
clone_size: -
cdr3_length: 13
cdr3_aa: CASSSAGGRGYTF
cdr3_nt: TGTGCCAGCAGCTCCGCCGGGGGACGGGGCTACACCTTC

j_call: TRBJ2-3
v_call: TRBV5-1
d_call: TRBD2
clone_size: once
cdr3_length: 18
cdr3_aa: CASTQGTSGGSGGDTQYF
cdr3_nt: TGCGCCAGCACTCAAGGGACTAGCGGGGGGTCGGGGGGAGATACGCAGTATTTT

j_call: TRBJ2-7
v_call: TRBV27
d_call: -
clone_size: -
cdr3_length: 14
cdr3_aa: CASSAQILSYEQYF
cdr3_nt: TGTGCCAGCAGTGCACAAATATTATCCTACGAGCAGTACTTC

j_call: TRBJ2-1
v_call: TRBV2
d_call: -
clone_size: -
cdr3_length: 16
cdr3_aa: CASSEEGTSSYNEQFF
cdr3_nt: TGTGCCAGCAGTGAGGAGGGTACGAGCTCCTACAATGAGCAGTTCTTC

j_call: TRBJ1-2
v_call: TRBV19
d_call: -
clone_size: -
cdr3_length: 12
cdr3_aa: CATLGGVRGYTF
cdr3_nt: TGTGCCACCCTAGGGGGGGTGCGTGGCTACACCTTC

j_call: TRBJ2-7
v_call: TRBV5-1
d_call: -
clone_size: -
cdr3_length: 12
cdr3_aa: CASSLNSYEQYF
cdr3_nt: TGCGCCAGCAGCTTGAACAGCTACGAGCAGTACTTC

j_call: TRBJ1-2
v_call: TRBV4-3
d_call: -
clone_size: -
cdr3_length: 15
cdr3_aa: CASSSPGLLGGGYTF
cdr3_nt: TGCGCCAGCAGCTCTCCCGGGTTATTAGGTGGGGGCTACACCTTC

j_call: TRBJ1-2
v_call: TRBV11-1
d_call: -
clone_size: -
cdr3_length: 16
cdr3_aa: CASSLHGDTQNYGYTF
cdr3_nt: TGTGCCAGCAGCTTACACGGGGACACCCAGAACTATGGCTACACCTTC

j_call: TRBJ1-2
v_call: TRBV7-2
d_call: TRBD1
clone_size: -
cdr3_length: 15
cdr3_aa: CASSPERDRGGGYTF
cdr3_nt: TGTGCCAGCAGCCCGGAGCGGGACAGGGGGGGCGGCTACACCTTC

j_call: TRBJ2-7
v_call: TRBV5-6
d_call: -
clone_size: -
cdr3_length: 14
cdr3_aa: CASSLGSASYEQYF
cdr3_nt: TGTGCCAGCAGCTTGGGCTCTGCCAGCTACGAGCAGTACTTC

j_call: TRBJ2-5
v_call: TRBV7-2
d_call: -
clone_size: -
cdr3_length: 16
cdr3_aa: CASSLQGLGGQETQYF
cdr3_nt: TGTGCCAGCAGCCTACAGGGTTTAGGGGGCCAAGAGACCCAGTACTTC

j_call: TRBJ1-5
v_call: TRBV15
d_call: TRBD1
clone_size: -
cdr3_length: 17
cdr3_aa: CATSTVQGARSNQPQHF
cdr3_nt: TGTGCCACCAGCACAGTACAGGGGGCCAGGAGCAATCAGCCCCAGCATTTT

j_call: TRBJ2-5
v_call: TRBV7-2
d_call: -
clone_size: once
cdr3_length: 13
cdr3_aa: CASSFGAGETQYF
cdr3_nt: TGTGCCAGCAGCTTTGGTGCCGGGGAGACCCAGTACTTC

j_call: TRBJ2-2
v_call: TRBV9
d_call: TRBD1
clone_size: -
cdr3_length: 15
cdr3_aa: CASSVQQGATGELFF
cdr3_nt: TGTGCCAGCAGCGTTCAACAGGGGGCAACTGGGGAGCTGTTTTTT

j_call: TRBJ1-2
v_call: TRBV9
d_call: TRBD1
clone_size: -
cdr3_length: 13
cdr3_aa: CASSATGGEGYTF
cdr3_nt: TGTGCCAGCAGCGCGACAGGGGGGGAAGGCTACACCTTC

j_call: TRBJ1-4
v_call: TRBV27
d_call: -
clone_size: -
cdr3_length: 15
cdr3_aa: CASSSGGRMNEKLFF
cdr3_nt: TGTGCCAGCAGTTCTGGAGGGCGCATGAATGAAAAACTGTTTTTT

j_call: TRBJ1-3
v_call: TRBV29-1
d_call: -
clone_size: -
cdr3_length: 13
cdr3_aa: CSVRGLGGNTIYF
cdr3_nt: TGCAGCGTTAGGGGACTGGGTGGAAACACCATATATTTT

j_call: TRBJ2-7
v_call: TRBV6-1
d_call: TRBD2
clone_size: medium-sized
cdr3_length: 15
cdr3_aa: CASSEKGTSGGEQYF
cdr3_nt: TGTGCCAGCAGTGAAAAAGGGACTAGCGGGGGCGAGCAGTACTTC

j_call: TRBJ2-2
v_call: TRBV6-4
d_call: -
clone_size: -
cdr3_length: 14
cdr3_aa: CASSELGNTGELFF
cdr3_nt: TGTGCCAGCAGTGAACTCGGGAACACCGGGGAGCTGTTTTTT

j_call: TRBJ1-2
v_call: TRBV4-3
d_call: -
clone_size: -
cdr3_length: 15
cdr3_aa: CASSQDLREFYGYTF
cdr3_nt: TGCGCCAGCAGCCAAGATCTTCGGGAATTCTATGGCTACACCTTC

j_call: TRBJ2-1
v_call: TRBV5-4
d_call: TRBD2
clone_size: -
cdr3_length: 18
cdr3_aa: CASSLGLAGISSYNEQFF
cdr3_nt: TGTGCCAGCAGCCTGGGGCTAGCGGGGATTAGCTCCTACAATGAGCAGTTCTTC

j_call: TRBJ2-7
v_call: TRBV18
d_call: TRBD1
clone_size: once
cdr3_length: 15
cdr3_aa: CASSPSRGRKYEQYF
cdr3_nt: TGTGCCAGCTCACCAAGCAGGGGGCGTAAATACGAGCAGTACTTC

j_call: TRBJ1-2
v_call: TRBV7-9
d_call: -
clone_size: -
cdr3_length: 13
cdr3_aa: CASSLDTRNGYTF
cdr3_nt: TGTGCCAGCAGCTTAGACACCAGGAATGGCTACACCTTC

j_call: TRBJ2-3
v_call: TRBV7-2
d_call: TRBD1
clone_size: -
cdr3_length: 14
cdr3_aa: CASTQGADTDTQYF
cdr3_nt: TGTGCCAGCACGCAGGGGGCGGACACAGATACGCAGTATTTT

j_call: TRBJ2-5
v_call: TRBV5-4
d_call: TRBD1
clone_size: -
cdr3_length: 16
cdr3_aa: CASSLSGTGRGETQYF
cdr3_nt: TGTGCCAGCAGCTTGTCGGGGACAGGCAGGGGAGAGACCCAGTACTTC

j_call: TRBJ1-2
v_call: TRBV25-1
d_call: -
clone_size: -
cdr3_length: 16
cdr3_aa: CASSEDAPGTTHGYTF
cdr3_nt: TGTGCCAGCAGTGAAGACGCGCCTGGGACAACCCATGGCTACACCTTC

j_call: TRBJ1-2
v_call: TRBV2
d_call: -
clone_size: -
cdr3_length: 13
cdr3_aa: CASTKEDNYGYTF
cdr3_nt: TGTGCCAGCACGAAGGAGGATAACTATGGCTACACCTTC

j_call: TRBJ1-2
v_call: TRBV10-1
d_call: -
clone_size: -
cdr3_length: 13
cdr3_aa: CASTGNHFHGYTF
cdr3_nt: TGCGCCAGCACGGGGAACCACTTCCATGGCTACACCTTC